The 15 T cell receptor beta chains in this list originate from one sample, sequenced in a study of CD8 T cells in Susac syndrome. Random-hexamer reverse transcription was applied to about 0.5 to 1 ug RNA. TCRdb called the immunoSEQ multiplex PCR reads again in MiXCR, with one record for every CDR3 protein. The profile shows hundreds of thousands of distinct CDR3 sequences, about 88% of them singletons. Sequencing was performed on CD8+ T cells from PBMCs. Source of these receptors: a human donor with multiple sclerosis.

The chain combines TRBV30 with TRBJ2-2; D uncertain. The length of the CDR3 is 11 residues. V was pared by 4 bases and J by 3 bases, with 3 bases between. The V gene's germline CDR1 is GTSNPN and CDR2 SVGIG (reference sequence). The CDR3 nucleotides are TGTGCCTGGACCTACACCGGGGAGCTGTTTTTT. It encodes CAWTYTGELFF.

J is TRBJ1-2 and V is TRBV7-9, with D maybe TRBD1 (5 bases). Germline V gene data show CDR1 as SEHNR and CDR2 as FQNEAQ (reference sequence). The CDR3 sequence is 14 residues long. V gave up 5 bases and J gave up 4 bases, with 14 bases separating them. The chain's CDR3 is CASSPEGLIYGYTF. The CDR3 DNA reads TGTGCCAGCAGCCCAGAGGGGTTGATCTATGGCTACACCTTC.

The chain recombines TRBV6-4 with TRBJ2-4, with 7 positions matching TRBD2. The V gene's germline CDR1 is MRHNA and CDR2 SNTAGT. Trimming at V came to 4 bases and at J to 3 bases, leaving 9 bases not matched to a gene. This CDR3 contains 16 residues. The CDR3 reads CASSVRQSGNKNIQYF. DNA of the CDR3: TGTGCCAGCAGTGTCCGGCAGAGCGGGAACAAAAACATTCAGTACTTC.

V is TRBV7-2 and J is TRBJ2-1; 10 bases align to TRBD2. There are 17 residues in the CDR3. V dropped 1 base and J dropped 9; count of bases not matched to a gene: 12. Germline lookup yields CDR1 SGHTA and CDR2 FQGNSA. The CDR3 is CASSLVGWSGRVGEQFF. In DNA form, the CDR3 reads TGTGCCAGCAGCTTAGTGGGTTGGAGCGGGAGGGTCGGTGAGCAGTTCTTC.

V gene TRBV19 combines with J gene TRBJ1-5; D gene uncertain. The CDR3 sequence is 13 residues long. From germline, CDR1 is LNHDA and CDR2 SQIVND (reference sequence). V dropped 3 bases and J dropped 6 bases, with 9 bases sitting between them. CDR3 sequence reads: CASSMDSFQPQHF. DNA of the CDR3: TGTGCCAGTAGTATGGACTCTTTTCAGCCCCAGCATTTT.

The gene calls are TRBV4-1 and TRBJ1-1; 7 bases fit TRBD1. Germline V gives CDR1 MGHRA, CDR2 YSYEKL. Losses at the gene ends were 1 base for V and 8 bases for J; bases not matched to a gene: 10. CDR3 length equals 15 residues. The CDR3 region is CASSQVLNPQGEAFF. The CDR3 DNA sequence: TGCGCCAGCAGCCAAGTCCTGAACCCACAGGGGGAAGCTTTCTTT.

CDR3 DNA sequence: TGCAGTGCTATTTGGACCGGGGGCATACCTAGCACAGATACGCAGTATTTT. It is translated as CSAIWTGGIPSTDTQYF. This rearrangement joins TRBV20-1 to TRBJ2-3, with D perhaps being TRBD1 or TRBD2 (6 bases each). CDR1 is DFQATT and CDR2 is SNEGSKA in the germline V gene (reference sequence). CDR3 length: 17 amino acids. V shed 4 bases and J shed 0 bases, with 20 bases lying between them.

The chain links TRBV4-2 to TRBJ2-1, with no clear D. Germline CDR1 reads LGHNA; CDR2 reads YNFKEQ. The CDR3 consists of 12 residues. V shed 4 bases and J shed 5 bases, with 6 bases lying between them. The CDR3 reads CASSPNHNEQFF. The CDR3 bases are TGTGCCAGCAGCCCTAACCACAATGAGCAGTTCTTC.

V usage is TRBV4-1 and J usage is TRBJ2-7; no clear D. The CDR3 contains 15 residues. CDR1 is MGHRA and CDR2 is YSYEKL in the germline V gene. Trimming pared 2 bases from V and 1 base from J, leaving 12 bases between. The CDR3 loop reads CASSQLGRQSYEQYF. The DNA for the CDR3 is TGCGCCAGCAGCCAACTCGGACGGCAATCCTACGAGCAGTACTTC.

This clonotype was seen once. The chain links TRBV27 to TRBJ2-3; 10 nucleotides agree with TRBD2. The CDR3 runs to 17 residues. Germline CDR1 reads MNHEY; CDR2 reads SMNVEV (reference sequence). V lost 11 bases and J lost 0; bases outside the gene matches: 14. CDR3 bases: TGTGCCGCCGGACTACTTCTAGCGGGGGCGAGCACAGATACGCAGTATTTT. Translation: CAAGLLLAGASTDTQYF.

This clonotype has more than one count but fewer than ten. This chain connects TRBV12-3 or TRBV12-4 to TRBJ1-1, with a weak D call TRBD1 (5 bases). The length of the CDR3 is 14 residues. Trimming removed 6 bases at V and 0 bases at J, with 11 bases between. For the CDR3, the DNA is TGTGCCAGCAGCTCCGGGACGGTGAACACTGAAGCTTTCTTT. This gives the protein CASSSGTVNTEAFF.

This chain connects TRBV7-9 to TRBJ2-5, with D possibly matching TRBD2 (6 bases). The CDR3 loop spans 13 amino acids. Germline-derived CDR1 and CDR2 are SEHNR and FQNEAQ (reference sequence). CDR3 bases: TGTGCTCCTCAGCCGGGGGACCCAGAGACCCAGTACTTC. This encodes CAPQPGDPETQYF.

The CDR3 DNA reads as TGTGCCTGGACCGAACCGGGGACAGGGTTGGATGAAGCTTTCTTT. It is translated as CAWTEPGTGLDEAFF. The gene calls are TRBV30 and TRBJ1-1; TRBD1 matches 9 bases. CDR3 size: 15 residues. CDR1 GTSNPN and CDR2 SVGIG come from the germline V gene (reference sequence). V was clipped by 4 bases and J by 7 bases; unmatched bases: 13.

This chain connects TRBV16 to TRBJ1-2; D gene unclear. Per the germline V gene, CDR1 is KGHSY and CDR2 is FQNENV. This CDR3 is built from 16 residues. V dropped 4 bases and J dropped 3 bases, with 18 bases sitting between them. The CDR3 DNA reads TGTGCCAGCAGCCCGAAGGTCCCCCCGGGAGACTATGGCTACACCTTC. It is translated as CASSPKVPPGDYGYTF.

The chain is built from TRBV13 and TRBJ2-7; D ambiguous. CDR1 and CDR2 (germline): PRHDT, FYEKMQ (reference sequence). Trimming shortened V by 3 bases and J by 2 bases, and 14 bases separated the two germline ends. The CDR3 is made up of 15 amino acids. The CDR3, as DNA: TGTGCCAGCAGCTTGGACGAGGACGGAACCTACGAGCAGTACTTC. Translation: CASSLDEDGTYEQYF.